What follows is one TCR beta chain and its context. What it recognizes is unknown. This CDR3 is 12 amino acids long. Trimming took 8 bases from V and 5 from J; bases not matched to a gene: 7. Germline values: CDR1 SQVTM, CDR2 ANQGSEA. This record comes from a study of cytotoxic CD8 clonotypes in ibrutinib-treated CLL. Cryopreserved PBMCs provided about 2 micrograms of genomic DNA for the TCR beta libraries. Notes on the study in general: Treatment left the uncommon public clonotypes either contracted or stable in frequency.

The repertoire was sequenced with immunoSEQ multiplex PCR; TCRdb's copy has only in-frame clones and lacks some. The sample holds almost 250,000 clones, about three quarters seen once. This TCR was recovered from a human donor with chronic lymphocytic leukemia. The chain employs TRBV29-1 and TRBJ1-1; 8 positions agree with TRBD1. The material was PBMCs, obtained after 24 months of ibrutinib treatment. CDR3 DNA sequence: TGCAGCATCCGACAGGGGTGGACTGAAGCTTTCTTT. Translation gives CSIRQGWTEAFF.